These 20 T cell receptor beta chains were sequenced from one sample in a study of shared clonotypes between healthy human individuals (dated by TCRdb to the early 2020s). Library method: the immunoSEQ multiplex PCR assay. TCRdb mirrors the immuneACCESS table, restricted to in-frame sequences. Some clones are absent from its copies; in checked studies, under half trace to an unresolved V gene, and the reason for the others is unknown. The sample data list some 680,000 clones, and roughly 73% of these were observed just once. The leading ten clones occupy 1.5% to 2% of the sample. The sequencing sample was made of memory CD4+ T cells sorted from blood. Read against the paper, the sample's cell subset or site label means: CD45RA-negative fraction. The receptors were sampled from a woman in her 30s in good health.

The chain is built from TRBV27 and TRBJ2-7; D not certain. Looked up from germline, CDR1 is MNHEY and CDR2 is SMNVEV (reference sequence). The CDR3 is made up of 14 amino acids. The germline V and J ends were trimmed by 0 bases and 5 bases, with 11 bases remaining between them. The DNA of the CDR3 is TGTGCCAGCAGTTTATCCCGCGTCGTGGACGAGCAGTACTTC. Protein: CASSLSRVVDEQYF.

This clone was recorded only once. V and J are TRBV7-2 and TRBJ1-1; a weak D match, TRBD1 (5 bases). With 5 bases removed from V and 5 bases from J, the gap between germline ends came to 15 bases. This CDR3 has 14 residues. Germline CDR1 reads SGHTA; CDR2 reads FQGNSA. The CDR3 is CASSRIQGVTEAFF. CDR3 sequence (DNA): TGTGCCAGCAGCAGGATACAAGGGGTTACTGAAGCTTTCTTT.

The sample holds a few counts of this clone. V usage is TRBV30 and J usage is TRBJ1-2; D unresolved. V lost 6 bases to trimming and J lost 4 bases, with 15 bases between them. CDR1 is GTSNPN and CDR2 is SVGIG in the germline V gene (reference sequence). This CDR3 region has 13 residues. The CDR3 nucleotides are TGTGCCTGCGTTACCTTCTTGGGCTATGGCTACACCTTC. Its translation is CACVTFLGYGYTF.

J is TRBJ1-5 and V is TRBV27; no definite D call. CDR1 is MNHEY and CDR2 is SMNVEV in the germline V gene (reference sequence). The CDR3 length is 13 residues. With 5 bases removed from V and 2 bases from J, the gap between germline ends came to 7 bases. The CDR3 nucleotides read TGTGCCAGCAGTACCATCGGCAATCAGCCCCAGCATTTT. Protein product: CASSTIGNQPQHF.

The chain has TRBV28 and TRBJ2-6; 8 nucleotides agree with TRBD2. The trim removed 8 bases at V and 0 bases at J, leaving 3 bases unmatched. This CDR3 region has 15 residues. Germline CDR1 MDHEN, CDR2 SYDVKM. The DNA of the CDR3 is TGTGCCAGCTCGAGCGGGGGCTCTGGGGCCAACGTCCTGACTTTC. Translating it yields CASSSGGSGANVLTF. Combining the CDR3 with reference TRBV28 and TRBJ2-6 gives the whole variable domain DVKVTQSSRYLVKRTGEKVFLECVQDMDHENMFWYRQDPGLGLRLIYFSYDVKMKEKGDIPEGYSVSREKKERFSLILESASTNQTSMYLCASSSGGSGANVLTFGAGSRLTVL.

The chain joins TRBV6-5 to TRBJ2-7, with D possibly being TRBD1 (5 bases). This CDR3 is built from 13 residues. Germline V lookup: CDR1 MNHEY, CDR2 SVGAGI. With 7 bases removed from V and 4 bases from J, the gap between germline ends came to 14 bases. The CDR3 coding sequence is TGTGCCAGCACCCCAGGCACAGGATACGAGCAGTACTTC. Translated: CASTPGTGYEQYF.

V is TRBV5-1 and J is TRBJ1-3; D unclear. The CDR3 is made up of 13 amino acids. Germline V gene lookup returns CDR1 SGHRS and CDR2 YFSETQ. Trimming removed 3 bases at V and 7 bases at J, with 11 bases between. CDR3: CASSSGDRNTIYF. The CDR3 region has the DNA TGCGCCAGCAGCTCCGGTGATAGGAACACCATATATTTT.

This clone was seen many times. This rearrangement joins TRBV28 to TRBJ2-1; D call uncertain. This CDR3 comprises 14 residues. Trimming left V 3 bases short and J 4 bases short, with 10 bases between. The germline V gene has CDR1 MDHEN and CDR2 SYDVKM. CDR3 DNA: TGTGCCAGCAGTTTTTCGACTCCTTACAATGAGCAGTTCTTC. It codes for CASSFSTPYNEQFF.

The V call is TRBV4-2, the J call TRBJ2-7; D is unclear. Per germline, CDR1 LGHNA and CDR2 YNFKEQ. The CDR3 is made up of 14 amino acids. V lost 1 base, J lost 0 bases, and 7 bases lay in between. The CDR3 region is CASSQGHTSYEQYF. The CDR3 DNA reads TGTGCCAGCAGCCAAGGGCACACCTCCTACGAGCAGTACTTC.

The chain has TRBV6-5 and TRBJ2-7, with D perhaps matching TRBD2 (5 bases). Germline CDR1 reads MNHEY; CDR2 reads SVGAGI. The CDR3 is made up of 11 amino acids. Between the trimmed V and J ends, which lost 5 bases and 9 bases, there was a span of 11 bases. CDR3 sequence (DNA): TGTGCCAGCAGTGAGGATGCGGGGCAGTACTTC. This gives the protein CASSEDAGQYF.

CDR3 sequence reads: CASSEGHTNQPQHF. The CDR3 region has the DNA TGTGCCAGCAGTGAGGGACATACAAATCAGCCCCAGCATTTT. V gene TRBV25-1 combines with J gene TRBJ1-5; maybe TRBD1 (6 bases). The CDR3 totals 14 residues. Trimming shortened V by 3 bases and J by 4 bases, and 10 bases separated the two germline ends. Per germline, CDR1 MGHDK and CDR2 SYGVNS.

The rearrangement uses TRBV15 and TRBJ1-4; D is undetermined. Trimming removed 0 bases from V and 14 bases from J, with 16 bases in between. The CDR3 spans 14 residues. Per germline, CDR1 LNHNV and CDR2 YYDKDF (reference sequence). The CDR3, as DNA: TGTGCCACCAGCAGAGATCGAGGGTCTAGGATCCTGTTTTTT. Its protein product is CATSRDRGSRILFF. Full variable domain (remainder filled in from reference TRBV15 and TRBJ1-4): DAMVIQNPRYQVTQFGKPVTLSCSQTLNHNVMYWYQQKSSQAPKLLFHYYDKDFNNEADTPDNFQSRRPNTSFCFLDIRSPGLGDTAMYLCATSRDRGSRILFFGSGTQLSVL.

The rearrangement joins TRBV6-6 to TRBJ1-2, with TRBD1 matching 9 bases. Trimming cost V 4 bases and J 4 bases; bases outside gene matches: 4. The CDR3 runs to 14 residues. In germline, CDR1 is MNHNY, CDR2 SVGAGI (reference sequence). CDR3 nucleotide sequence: TGTGCCAGCAGTTCCACGGGACAGGGCTATGGCTACACCTTC. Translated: CASSSTGQGYGYTF.

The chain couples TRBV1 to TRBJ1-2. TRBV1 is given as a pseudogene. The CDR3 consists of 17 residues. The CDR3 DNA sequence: TGCACCAGCAGCCAAGAGGGGAGGGGGTTTTTAGCTCACGGCTACACCTTC. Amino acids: CTSSQEGRGFLAHGYTF.

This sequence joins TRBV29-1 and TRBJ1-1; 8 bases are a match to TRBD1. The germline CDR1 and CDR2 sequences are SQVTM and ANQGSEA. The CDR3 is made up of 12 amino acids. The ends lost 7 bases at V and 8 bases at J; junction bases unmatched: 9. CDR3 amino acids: CSANMGDREAFF. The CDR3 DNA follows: TGCAGCGCTAACATGGGGGACAGGGAAGCTTTCTTT.

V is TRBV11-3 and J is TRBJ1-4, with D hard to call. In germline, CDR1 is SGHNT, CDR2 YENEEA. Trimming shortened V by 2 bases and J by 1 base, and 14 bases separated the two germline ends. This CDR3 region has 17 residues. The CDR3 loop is CASSLTRRAVTNEKLFF. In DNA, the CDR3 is TGTGCCAGCAGCTTAACTAGACGTGCAGTAACTAATGAAAAACTGTTTTTT.

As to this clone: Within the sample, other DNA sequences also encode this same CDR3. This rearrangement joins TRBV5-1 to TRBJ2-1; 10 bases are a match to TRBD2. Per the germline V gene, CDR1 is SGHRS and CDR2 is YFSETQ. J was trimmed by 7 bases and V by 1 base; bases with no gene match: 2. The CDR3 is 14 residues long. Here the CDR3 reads CASSLLAGENEQFF. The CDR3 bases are TGCGCCAGCAGCTTGCTAGCGGGAGAAAATGAGCAGTTCTTC.

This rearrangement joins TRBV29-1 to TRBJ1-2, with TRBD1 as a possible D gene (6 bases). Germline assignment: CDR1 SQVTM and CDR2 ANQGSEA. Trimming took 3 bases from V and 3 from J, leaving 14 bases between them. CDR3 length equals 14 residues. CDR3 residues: CSVDPAGVDYGYTF. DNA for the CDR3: TGCAGCGTTGATCCCGCAGGGGTGGACTATGGCTACACCTTC. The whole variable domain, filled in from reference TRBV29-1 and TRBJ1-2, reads SAVISQKPSRDICQRGTSLTIQCQVDSQVTMMFWYRQQPGQSLTLIATANQGSEATYESGFVIDKFPISRPNLTFSTLTVSNMSPEDSSIYLCSVDPAGVDYGYTFGSGTRLTVV.

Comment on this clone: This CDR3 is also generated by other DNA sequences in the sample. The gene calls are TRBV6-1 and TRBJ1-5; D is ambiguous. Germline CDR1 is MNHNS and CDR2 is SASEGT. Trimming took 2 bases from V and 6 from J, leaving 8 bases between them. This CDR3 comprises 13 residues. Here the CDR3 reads CASSEWDRQPQHF. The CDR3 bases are TGTGCCAGCAGTGAATGGGATCGTCAGCCCCAGCATTTT.

CDR3 nucleotide sequence: TGCGCCAGCAGCTTGTACTCCACCTACGAGCAGTACTTC. It is translated as CASSLYSTYEQYF. The chain links TRBV5-1 to TRBJ2-7; D gene unclear. V lost 1 base to trimming and J lost 2 bases, with 7 bases between them. Germline CDR1 reads SGHRS; CDR2 reads YFSETQ. This CDR3 has 13 residues.